This T cell receptor beta chain was obtained from a study of blood T cells in healthy people across ages. Findings of the study overall: Roughly linearly, TCR beta diversity per million T cells fell as age increased.

The V gene lost 4 bases and the J gene lost 4 bases, with 20 bases spanning the gap. The CDR3 length is 17 residues. Germline V lookup: CDR1 MGHRA, CDR2 YSYEKL. A second PCR of about 7 to 12 cycles used a sample-barcoded 5' primer and a J-beta primer mix. Using its own MiXCR run on the 5' RACE reads, TCRdb lists one record per CDR3 protein. The sample consists of 1.2 million to 1.5 million distinct CDR3 sequences, around 39% of them appearing once. As for this clonotype: What it binds is unknown.

The V call is TRBV4-1, the J call TRBJ2-1, with D perhaps TRBD2 (7 bases). What was sequenced was blood. The source is a woman aged 18-29 years in good health. Written as DNA, the CDR3 is TGCGCCAGCAGCCTTGGAACGGGGGGAGGGGGTTACAATGAGCAGTTCTTC. Translated: CASSLGTGGGGYNEQFF.